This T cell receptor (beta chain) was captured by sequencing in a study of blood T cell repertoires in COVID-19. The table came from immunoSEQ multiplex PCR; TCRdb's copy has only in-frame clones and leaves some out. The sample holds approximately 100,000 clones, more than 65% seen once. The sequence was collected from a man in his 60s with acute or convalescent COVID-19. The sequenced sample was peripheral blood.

For the CDR3, the DNA is TGTGCCAGCAGCACGGGACAGCCCTTGGGGAGCTATGGCTACACCTTC. Its protein product is CASSTGQPLGSYGYTF. The chain links TRBV5-4 to TRBJ1-2; 7 bases match TRBD1. Germline CDR1 reads SGHNT; CDR2 reads YYREEE (reference sequence). V was clipped by 4 bases and J by 4 bases; unmatched bases: 13. The CDR3 has 16 residues.